This record looks at one TCR beta chain sequence and its context. Its antigen specificity is not known. Base qualities were left out, and no much larger clone turns up one base away. The record originates from a study of blood T cell repertoires in COVID-19 (dated by TCRdb to 2020 to 2022). Regarding the complete study: Samples from collaborators originated in the United States, Italy and Spain and spanned both the acute and convalescent phases of COVID-19. The prospective study material was composed of cDNA or gDNA derived from T cells, B-cell-depleted T cells, or PBMCs. Deeply sampled blood TCRbeta repertoires from subjects exposed to, actively infected with, or recovered from COVID-19 were included in the dataset. The repertoires were made available in a free public database intended to serve as a resource for research on the immune response to SARS-CoV-2. The samples were drawn from two sources: the first 160 participants of the ongoing ImmuneRACE study, and some 1,300 subjects contributed by 6 global collaborators. A de-identified subject ID, COVID-19 status, age in years and sex were almost always included in the sample metadata. Where available, HLA class I and class II types were taken from metadata supplied by the sample provider and were not determined by assay-based typing. Findings and caveats that apply to the study as a whole: The quantity of clinical and demographic metadata differed by source and by participant and was supplied without curation.

TCRbeta CDR3 regions were amplified from genomic DNA using the immunoSEQ Assay, a bias-controlled multiplex PCR. On the authors' methods: Within the assay, amplification of reference gene primers was used to estimate how many nucleated cells each sample contained. Sequence reads were collapsed and filtered to measure the absolute abundance of every unique TCRbeta CDR3 rearrangement. Productive Simpson clonality was computed per sample as the square root of Simpson's diversity index over productive rearrangements. TCRdb provides this immuneACCESS table in a form limited to in-frame rearrangements. Some clones are lacking; in checked studies, under half of them reflect an unresolved V gene, and why the rest are absent is not known. The V and J calls and clone size come from that table; D and trimming were worked out from the DNA. The sample profile shows around 280,000 clones; around 90% of them were found once. In total, the top ten clones hold 2% to 2.5% of the sample.

Samples from volunteer blood donors who had recovered from COVID-19 were contributed by a second Seattle source. Collaborating institutions collected whole blood in K2EDTA tubes following their own protocols. For TCRbeta analysis, collaborators shipped samples in one of three forms: frozen whole blood, isolated PBMCs, or DNA extracted from either of those sample types. There are 15 amino acids in the CDR3, from cysteine to phenylalanine inclusive. Left in the record is the CDR3 DNA by itself, 45 bases read in frame from the first base. Here V drops 6 bases and J drops 8 bases, and the junction holds 10 bases not matched to any gene. From a lookup of the germline V gene, CDR1 and CDR2 are SGHRS and YFSETQ.

This receptor was identified in a woman in her fifties or sixties who had recovered from COVID-19. Sequenced material: peripheral blood. Recombination joined TRBV5-1 with TRBJ2-1; TRBD2 lines up with 11 middle nucleotides. Read as DNA, the sequence is TGCGCCAGCACCGTAGCGGGAGGGCCGAGCCATGAGCAGTTCTTC. This codes for CASTVAGGPSHEQFF. Reference TRBV5-1 and TRBJ2-1 proteins supply the regions before and after the CDR3; the full variable domain is: KAGVTQTPRYLIKTRGQQVTLSCSPISGHRSVSWYQQTPGQGLQFLFEYFSETQRNKGNFPGRFSGRQFSNSRSEMNVSTLELGDSALYLCASTVAGGPSHEQFFGPGTRLTVL.